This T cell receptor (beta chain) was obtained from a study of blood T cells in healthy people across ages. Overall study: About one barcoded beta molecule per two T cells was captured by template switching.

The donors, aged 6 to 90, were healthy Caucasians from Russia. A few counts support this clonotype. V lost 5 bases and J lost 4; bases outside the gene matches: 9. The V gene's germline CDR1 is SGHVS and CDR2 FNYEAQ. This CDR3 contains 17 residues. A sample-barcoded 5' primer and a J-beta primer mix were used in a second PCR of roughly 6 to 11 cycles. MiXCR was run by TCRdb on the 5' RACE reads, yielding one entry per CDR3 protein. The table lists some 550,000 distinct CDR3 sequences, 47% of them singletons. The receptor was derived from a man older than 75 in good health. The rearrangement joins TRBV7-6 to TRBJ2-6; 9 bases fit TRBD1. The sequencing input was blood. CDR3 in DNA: TGTGCCAGCAGCCATATATGGACAGGGGCCGGGGCCAACGTCCTGACTTTC. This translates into CASSHIWTGAGANVLTF.